The 16 T cell receptor beta chains presented below share a single source sample, sequenced in a study of T cell responses to AZD1222 COVID-19 vaccine. This table comes from immunoSEQ multiplex PCR, and its TCRdb copy is limited to in-frame clones, with some not included. Of 100,000 to 150,000 clones in the sample, around 89% were seen once. The input for sequencing was peripheral blood, taken on day 0 of AZD1222 vaccination. The receptors were gathered from an adult in good health.

The gene calls are TRBV11-3 and TRBJ2-7; possible D gene TRBD2, 5 bases. V was shortened by 5 bases and J by 4 bases, with 9 bases between the two germline ends. CDR1 is SGHNT and CDR2 is YENEEA in the germline V gene. The CDR3 spans 12 residues. The CDR3 DNA follows: TGTGCCAGCAGCCCCCCGGGGTACGAGCAGTACTTC. Translation gives CASSPPGYEQYF.

CDR3: CASSLGQSYGYTF. The DNA for the CDR3 is TGTGCCAGCAGCTTGGGGCAGTCCTATGGCTACACCTTC. The chain recombines TRBV5-5 with TRBJ1-2; D is unresolved. This CDR3 is built from 13 residues. Between the trimmed V and J ends, which lost 0 bases and 4 bases, there was a span of 7 bases. Germline CDR1 is SGHKS and CDR2 is YYEKEE (reference sequence).

This clone was observed a single time. The chain recombines TRBV4-3 with TRBJ2-1; 7 nucleotides match TRBD2. V shed 0 bases, J shed 4 bases, and the junction held 9 bases outside the gene matches. The V gene's germline CDR1 is LGHNA and CDR2 YSLEER. The CDR3 runs to 17 residues. In DNA form, the CDR3 reads TGCGCCAGCAGCCAAGACTGGGAGGGAGGGCGGTACAATGAGCAGTTCTTC. Translating it yields CASSQDWEGGRYNEQFF.

This chain connects TRBV10-3 to TRBJ1-1; perhaps TRBD1 as D (5 bases). The CDR3 loop spans 15 amino acids. CDR1 is ENHRY and CDR2 is SYGVKD in the germline V gene. Trimming removed 3 bases at V and 2 bases at J, with 13 bases between. CDR3 amino acids: CAISDPPGANTEAFF. CDR3 sequence (DNA): TGTGCCATCAGTGACCCGCCCGGGGCCAACACTGAAGCTTTCTTT.

This chain joins TRBV2 and TRBJ1-5; D is possibly TRBD1 (5 bases). Per the germline V gene, CDR1 is SNHLY and CDR2 is FYNNEI. V was trimmed by 1 base and J by 5 bases, leaving 9 bases between them. The CDR3 covers 14 residues. CDR3 residues: CASSEGGFDQPQHF. DNA of the CDR3: TGTGCCAGCAGTGAAGGGGGGTTCGATCAGCCCCAGCATTTT.

V gene TRBV6-6 combines with J gene TRBJ2-2; 16 nucleotides match TRBD2. CDR3 length: 18 residues. Germline-derived CDR1 and CDR2 are MNHNY and SVGAGI (reference sequence). V gave up 5 bases and J gave up 5 bases; unmatched junction bases: 8. The CDR3 loop reads CASSRPGLAGGPTGELFF. The DNA of the CDR3 is TGTGCCAGCAGTCGGCCGGGACTAGCGGGAGGGCCTACCGGGGAGCTGTTTTTT.

The V call is TRBV7-9, the J call TRBJ1-4, with 7 bases that match TRBD1. CDR3 size: 13 residues. CDR1 and CDR2 from the germline V gene are SEHNR and FQNEAQ (reference sequence). Trimming cost V 4 bases and J 6 bases; bases outside gene matches: 2. The CDR3 region has the DNA TGTGCCAGCAGCTGGGGACAGCATGAAAAACTGTTTTTT. It specifies CASSWGQHEKLFF.

The chain employs TRBV5-1 and TRBJ2-2; TRBD1 matches at 9 bases. The V gene end was trimmed by 4 bases and the J gene end by 4 bases; junction bases not matched to a gene: 5. Looked up from germline, CDR1 is SGHRS and CDR2 is YFSETQ. The CDR3 length is 15 residues. The DNA of the CDR3 is TGCGCCAGCAGCCCTATGACAGGGGGCACCGGGGAGCTGTTTTTT. Protein sequence: CASSPMTGGTGELFF. Supplemented by reference TRBV5-1 and TRBJ2-2, the full variable domain reads KAGVTQTPRYLIKTRGQQVTLSCSPISGHRSVSWYQQTPGQGLQFLFEYFSETQRNKGNFPGRFSGRQFSNSRSEMNVSTLELGDSALYLCASSPMTGGTGELFFGEGSRLTVL.

The rearrangement links TRBV5-1 to TRBJ1-2, with D perhaps TRBD1 (5 bases). The V gene's germline CDR1 is SGHRS and CDR2 YFSETQ. The CDR3 contains 14 residues. The germline V and J ends were trimmed by 3 bases and 6 bases, with 15 bases remaining between them. As DNA, the CDR3 is TGCGCCAGCAGCTCATCAAAGAGGGGCGATGGCTACACCTTC. This translates into CASSSSKRGDGYTF. The full variable domain, with the rest looked up from reference TRBV5-1 and TRBJ1-2, is KAGVTQTPRYLIKTRGQQVTLSCSPISGHRSVSWYQQTPGQGLQFLFEYFSETQRNKGNFPGRFSGRQFSNSRSEMNVSTLELGDSALYLCASSSSKRGDGYTFGSGTRLTVV.

This chain links TRBV7-9 with TRBJ2-5, with TRBD2 matching over 7 bases. The trim removed 0 bases at V and 5 bases at J, leaving 3 bases unmatched. Germline CDR1 SEHNR, CDR2 FQNEAQ (reference sequence). The CDR3 consists of 14 residues. CDR3 region: CASSLAGGRETQYF. For the CDR3, the DNA is TGTGCCAGCAGCTTAGCGGGAGGGAGGGAGACCCAGTACTTC.

The rearrangement links TRBV5-1 to TRBJ2-1; D gene ambiguous. Deletions cut 4 bases from V and 6 bases from J, with 14 bases between. CDR1 is SGHRS, CDR2 YFSETQ, per germline. The CDR3 consists of 14 residues. The CDR3 DNA sequence: TGCGCCAGCAGCGGAATGATAGGGTCCAATGAGCAGTTCTTC. This translates into CASSGMIGSNEQFF. The variable domain in full, completed from reference TRBV5-1 and TRBJ2-1, reads KAGVTQTPRYLIKTRGQQVTLSCSPISGHRSVSWYQQTPGQGLQFLFEYFSETQRNKGNFPGRFSGRQFSNSRSEMNVSTLELGDSALYLCASSGMIGSNEQFFGPGTRLTVL.

This sequence joins TRBV5-5 and TRBJ1-2; TRBD1 matches 9 bases. V gave up 4 bases and J gave up 3 bases; unmatched junction bases: 13. This CDR3 has 17 amino acids. CDR1 is SGHKS, CDR2 YYEKEE, per germline (reference sequence). CDR3 nucleotide sequence: TGTGCCAGCAGCCCGGACAGGGGAGGGATGGATTACTATGGCTACACCTTC. It encodes CASSPDRGGMDYYGYTF.

The V and J genes are TRBV4-1 and TRBJ1-1; D remains unclear. CDR3 length equals 16 residues. V was pared by 1 base and J by 3 bases, with 15 bases between. Germline assignment: CDR1 MGHRA and CDR2 YSYEKL. CDR3 DNA: TGCGCCAGCAGCCAAGTAAGTTTACAGTTCGACACTGAAGCTTTCTTT. It is translated as CASSQVSLQFDTEAFF.

The rearrangement joins TRBV4-1 to TRBJ2-7; tentative D call: TRBD2 (6 bases). Germline CDR1 reads MGHRA; CDR2 reads YSYEKL. Trimming took off 1 base at V and 4 bases at J, with 11 bases between the two ends. The CDR3 is 14 residues long. CDR3 bases: TGCGCCAGCAGCCAAGTCGGGAGCCGTTACGAGCAGTACTTC. It yields the protein CASSQVGSRYEQYF.

CDR3: CASSVVGGSEQYF. As DNA, the CDR3 is TGTGCCAGCAGCGTAGTTGGCGGGAGCGAGCAGTACTTC. This chain links TRBV9 with TRBJ2-7; 7 positions agree with TRBD2. With 0 bases clipped from V and 6 bases from J, the junction kept 3 bases outside the gene matches. CDR1 and CDR2 (germline): SGDLS, YYNGEE. The CDR3 is 13 residues long.

The chain has TRBV2 and TRBJ2-7, with a weak D call TRBD2 (5 bases). Trimming removed 2 bases at V and 4 bases at J, with 21 bases between. This CDR3 contains 17 residues. Germline lookup yields CDR1 SNHLY and CDR2 FYNNEI. The CDR3 sequence: CASSESGLRRTGYEQYF. In DNA, the CDR3 is TGTGCCAGCAGTGAAAGTGGGTTAAGGAGAACGGGGTACGAGCAGTACTTC.